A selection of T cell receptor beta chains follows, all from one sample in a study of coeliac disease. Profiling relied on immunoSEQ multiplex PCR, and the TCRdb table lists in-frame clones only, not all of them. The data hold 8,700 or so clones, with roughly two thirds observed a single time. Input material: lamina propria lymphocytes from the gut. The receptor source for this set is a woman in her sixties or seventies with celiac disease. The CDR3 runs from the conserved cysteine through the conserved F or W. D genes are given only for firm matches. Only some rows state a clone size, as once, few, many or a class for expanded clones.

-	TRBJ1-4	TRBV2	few	TGTGCCAGCAGTGACCAGGGTAATGAAAAACTGTTTTTT	CASSDQGNEKLFF
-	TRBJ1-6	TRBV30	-	TGTGCCTGGGGAGCCACGAGTAGGTCACCCCTCCACTTT	CAWGATSRSPLHF
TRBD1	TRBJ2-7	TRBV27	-	TGTGCCAGCAGTTCCCCTTCCGGGACAGGGAGGAGCGAGCAGTACTTC	CASSSPSGTGRSEQYF
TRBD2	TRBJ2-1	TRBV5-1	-	TGCGCCAGCAGCTTGGAGGGTGCGGGAGGGTTAAATGAGCAGTTCTTC	CASSLEGAGGLNEQFF
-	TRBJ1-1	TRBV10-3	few	TGTGCCACCCGGGGGGGCGTTGGGGCCGTGGGCACTGAAGCTTTCTTT	CATRGGVGAVGTEAFF
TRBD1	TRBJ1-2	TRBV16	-	TGTGCCAGCAGACGGGGGACAGGGTTGGTCTATGGCTACACCTTC	CASRRGTGLVYGYTF
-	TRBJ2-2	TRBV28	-	TGTGCCAGCATGGGCTGGGGGCGAGACACCGGGGAGCTGTTTTTT	CASMGWGRDTGELFF
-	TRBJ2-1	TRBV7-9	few	TGTGGGAGCGGCCAGAGCTCCTACAATGAGCAGTTCTTC	CGSGQSSYNEQFF
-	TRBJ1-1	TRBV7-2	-	TGTGCCAGCAGCCCCCAGACGGGTTCGAGTGCTGAAGCTTTCTTT	CASSPQTGSSAEAFF
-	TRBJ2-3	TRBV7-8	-	TGTGCCAGCAGCGCCCTAGCGCGGGATACGCAGTATTTT	CASSALARDTQYF
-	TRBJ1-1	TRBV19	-	TGTGCCAGTAGTATCCCCAGGGGGAACACTGAAGCTTTCTTT	CASSIPRGNTEAFF
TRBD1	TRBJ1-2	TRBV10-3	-	TGTGCCACAGGAGGACAGGGCTCTGGCTACACCTTC	CATGGQGSGYTF
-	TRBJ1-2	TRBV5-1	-	TGCGCCAGCAGCTTGCAGGGCCCCAACTATGGCTACACCTTC	CASSLQGPNYGYTF
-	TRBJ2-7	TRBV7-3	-	TGTGCCAGCAGCTTACTCCCAGGACAGCAGATCTACGAGCAGTACTTC	CASSLLPGQQIYEQYF
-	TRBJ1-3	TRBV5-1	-	TGCGCCAGCAGCCCCGTTAGCTCTGGAAACACCATATATTTT	CASSPVSSGNTIYF
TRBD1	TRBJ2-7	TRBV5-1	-	TGCGCCAGCAGCCGGGACAGGTCAGCCTACGAGCAGTACTTC	CASSRDRSAYEQYF
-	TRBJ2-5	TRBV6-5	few	TGTGCCAGCAAAAGGAGCAGGGTGAAGATGGGCCAGTACTTC	CASKRSRVKMGQYF
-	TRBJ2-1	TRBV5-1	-	TGCGCCAGCAGCTGGATAGCGGAAGAGCAGTTCTTC	CASSWIAEEQFF
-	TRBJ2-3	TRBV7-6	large	TGTGCCAGCAGCTTTAGCGCAGGGGAGGGGGTCGGTACGCAGTATTTT	CASSFSAGEGVGTQYF
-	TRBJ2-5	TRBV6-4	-	TGTGCCAGCACCCCCCCCACAGGCGGCTACCAAGAGACCCAGTACTTC	CASTPPTGGYQETQYF
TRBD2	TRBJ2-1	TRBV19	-	TGTGCCAGTAGTAAACTAGCGACCATCGCTGGCAATGAGCAGTTCTTC	CASSKLATIAGNEQFF